Listed below are T cell receptor beta chains from one sample, sequenced in a study of cytomegalovirus exposure and HLA in healthy donors. Some clones are missing from TCRdb's copy, which holds only in-frame ones; the method was immunoSEQ multiplex PCR. The table shows around 170,000 clones, with approximately 84% occurring only once. The sequenced sample was PBMCs. The receptors shown here come from a woman in her thirties or forties in good health and CMV-seropositive. Both conserved end residues are part of each CDR3. The D gene is left open where the match is weak. Some rows have no size entry. The others give once, few or many, or a class for an expanded clone.

D,V,size,length,J,DNA,CDR3
TRBD1,TRBV27,few,16,TRBJ2-7,TGTGCCAGCAGCCCTCTTCGGACAGGGACCTCCTACGAGCAGTACTTC,CASSPLRTGTSYEQYF
-,TRBV5-1,-,14,TRBJ1-1,TGCGCCAGCAGCTTGGCCGGAGGTAACACTGAAGCTTTCTTT,CASSLAGGNTEAFF
TRBD2,TRBV29-1,once,13,TRBJ2-4,TGCAGCGGTGCGGGGGGGAACAAAAACATTCAGTACTTC,CSGAGGNKNIQYF
TRBD2,TRBV18,-,15,TRBJ2-1,TGTGCCAGCTCACCACCTGGACTAGTTAGCAATGAGCAGTTCTTC,CASSPPGLVSNEQFF
-,TRBV19,-,13,TRBJ2-3,TGTGCCAGTAGTGTTACTAGCACAGATACGCAGTATTTT,CASSVTSTDTQYF
-,TRBV27,-,17,TRBJ2-6,TGTGCCAGCAGTCCGAGGACAGAGGGCTCTGGGGCCAACGTCCTGACTTTC,CASSPRTEGSGANVLTF
TRBD1,TRBV6-5,-,14,TRBJ2-7,TGTGCCAGCGCCCCGGGACAGGGGGCATACGAGCAGTACTTC,CASAPGQGAYEQYF
-,TRBV30,-,14,TRBJ2-4,TGTGCCTGGAGTGTAACAGTAGCCAAAAACATTCAGTACTTC,CAWSVTVAKNIQYF
TRBD2,TRBV7-9,-,14,TRBJ2-7,TGTGCCAGCAGCCGACCCGCGGGGGCCTACGAGCAGTACTTC,CASSRPAGAYEQYF
-,TRBV28,-,13,TRBJ2-1,TGTGCCAGCAGTTTAGATGGGGCCGCCGAGCAGTTCTTC,CASSLDGAAEQFF
-,TRBV7-9,-,15,TRBJ1-3,TGTGCCAGCAGCTTATTATCCTTCTCTGGAAACACCATATATTTT,CASSLLSFSGNTIYF
-,TRBV4-2,few,12,TRBJ2-3,TGTGCCAGCAGCCCCCCTAGCATGGTGCAGTATTTT,CASSPPSMVQYF
-,TRBV27,once,16,TRBJ1-3,TGTGCCAGCAGCCTTAAAGACAGGAACTCTGGAAACACCATATATTTT,CASSLKDRNSGNTIYF
-,TRBV30,-,15,TRBJ1-2,TGTGCCTGGGTCCCAGAAGTCTGGGGGCTCTATGGCTACACCTTC,CAWVPEVWGLYGYTF
-,TRBV5-4,-,17,TRBJ1-2,TGTGCCAGCAGCCAAGGTTCGGGCACCAGGGCGGACTATGGCTACACCTTC,CASSQGSGTRADYGYTF
-,TRBV5-1,-,17,TRBJ1-2,TGCGCCAGCAGCTTCGGGGTGGGGGGATCGCAGGATTATGGCTACACCTTC,CASSFGVGGSQDYGYTF
TRBD1,TRBV9,-,16,TRBJ1-6,TGTGCCAGCAGCCCCCACGGGACAGGGTATAATTCACCCCTCCACTTT,CASSPHGTGYNSPLHF
-,TRBV30,few,14,TRBJ2-7,TGTGCCTGGAGTTGGGGGGGCGACTCCTACGAGCAGTACTTC,CAWSWGGDSYEQYF
TRBD1,TRBV4-2,-,19,TRBJ2-2,TGTGCCAGCAGCCAAGTCGGGGGACAGGTCACGGTTTTGACCGGGGAGCTGTTTTTT,CASSQVGGQVTVLTGELFF
-,TRBV5-4,-,15,TRBJ2-3,TGTGCCAGCAGCTGGGGGGGCCCCAACACAGATACGCAGTATTTT,CASSWGGPNTDTQYF
-,TRBV5-4,few,15,TRBJ2-4,TGTGCCAGCAGCTTGTCTGGGCTAGCCAAAAACAGTCAGTACTTC,CASSLSGLAKNSQYF
-,TRBV28,-,13,TRBJ1-3,TGTGCCAGCGGATACCGAGGGGGAAACACCATATATTTT,CASGYRGGNTIYF
TRBD1,TRBV7-9,once,16,TRBJ2-1,TGTGCCAGCAGCTTGCTAGGGGGGACAGGGGCCTCTGAGCAGTTCTTC,CASSLLGGTGASEQFF
TRBD2,TRBV6-6,-,14,TRBJ2-7,TGTGCCAGCATTACTAGCGGGGAAAAGTACGAGCAGTACTTC,CASITSGEKYEQYF
TRBD1,TRBV2,-,16,TRBJ2-5,TGTGCCAGCTCAAGAGGGGACAGGGGGCTAGGAGAGACCCAGTACTTC,CASSRGDRGLGETQYF
-,TRBV5-4,few,16,TRBJ2-1,TGTGCCAGCAGCTGGCGTGGGTCAGGGAAGAACAATGAGCAGTTCTTC,CASSWRGSGKNNEQFF
-,TRBV18,-,16,TRBJ1-2,TGTGCCAGCTCCCTCGAAGAGTACAGAGCTAACTATGGCTACACCTTC,CASSLEEYRANYGYTF
-,TRBV29-1,-,11,TRBJ1-1,TGCAGCGTTGTTCCAGGGATTGAAGCTTTCTTT,CSVVPGIEAFF
-,TRBV27,-,12,TRBJ1-1,TGTGCCAGCAGTTTAATTGGGCAGGAAGCTTTCTTT,CASSLIGQEAFF
-,TRBV9,-,16,TRBJ1-4,TGTGCCAGCAGCGTAGGTCCGGGAGAAAGAAATGAAAAACTGTTTTTT,CASSVGPGERNEKLFF
-,TRBV7-2,-,13,TRBJ2-1,TGTGCCAGCAGCCCCACCAGAGCGGCGAAGCAGTTCTTC,CASSPTRAAKQFF
-,TRBV21-1,-,16,TRBJ1-2,TGTGCCAGCAGCAAAAAGTCTGCGATGCCCCCGTATGGCTACACCTTC,CASSKKSAMPPYGYTF
TRBD2,TRBV6-1,-,13,TRBJ2-7,TGTGCCAGCAGCGCCGGGACTACTTTTGGGCAGTACTTC,CASSAGTTFGQYF
-,TRBV5-4,few,13,TRBJ1-1,TGTGCCAGCAGCCGGGAGGTTAGCCCTGAAGCTTTCTTT,CASSREVSPEAFF
TRBD2,TRBV15,-,16,TRBJ2-5,TGTGCCACCAGCAGATTACTAGCGTGGTTTGCGAAGACCCAGTACTTC,CATSRLLAWFAKTQYF
-,TRBV29-1,-,13,TRBJ1-2,TGCAGCGTTGAAGAAGGGGCAAGCTATGGCTACACCTTC,CSVEEGASYGYTF
TRBD1,TRBV7-6,-,15,TRBJ2-5,TGTGCCAGCAGTAACCCCGGGACAGCACAAGAGACCCAGTACTTC,CASSNPGTAQETQYF
TRBD1,TRBV28,-,14,TRBJ1-1,TGTGCCAGCAGTATACTAACCGGGACAGCCGAAGCTTTCTTT,CASSILTGTAEAFF
-,TRBV9,-,14,TRBJ1-3,TGTGCCAGCAGCGTAGTCGGGTCGGGAGACACCATATATTTT,CASSVVGSGDTIYF
TRBD1,TRBV2,-,13,TRBJ2-1,TGTGCCAGCAGCTGGGACAGGCGGGGTGAGCAGTTCTTC,CASSWDRRGEQFF
-,TRBV25-1,-,14,TRBJ1-2,TGTGCCAGCAGTGAATATAGTGCGGTCTATGGCTACACCTTC,CASSEYSAVYGYTF
-,TRBV6-5,once,14,TRBJ1-1,TGTGCCAGCATACCAGGGAGGGGAAGAACTGAAGCTTTCTTT,CASIPGRGRTEAFF
-,TRBV10-3,-,12,TRBJ2-7,TGTGCCATCAGTGAACAGGTAGGGCCGTGGGTGTTC,CAISEQVGPWVF
-,TRBV20-1,-,11,TRBJ1-1,TGCAGTGCTAACTCTGGCACTGAAGCTTTCTTT,CSANSGTEAFF
-,TRBV7-8,-,11,TRBJ2-1,TGTGCCAGCAGCGAGTACAATGAGCAGTTCTTC,CASSEYNEQFF
-,TRBV7-9,-,13,TRBJ2-5,TGTGCCAGCAGCTTCGACTTTCAAGAGACCCAGTACTTC,CASSFDFQETQYF
-,TRBV5-4,-,16,TRBJ1-6,TGTGCCAGCAGCTCCACAGGCCTGGGTTATAATTCACCCCTCCACTTT,CASSSTGLGYNSPLHF
-,TRBV21-1,-,17,TRBJ2-2,TGTGCCAGCAGCCCCCCTCGGACAGGGCCCAACACCGGGGAGCTGTTTTTT,CASSPPRTGPNTGELFF
TRBD1,TRBV7-2,-,15,TRBJ2-5,TGTGCCAGCAGCAGGAGGACAGGGCCCCAAGAGACCCAGTACTTC,CASSRRTGPQETQYF
-,TRBV7-8,-,12,TRBJ2-3,TGTGCCAGCAGCTCCCTCACAGATACGCAGTATTTT,CASSSLTDTQYF
-,TRBV5-1,-,15,TRBJ2-3,TGCGCCAGCAGCTTGGCGGAGGGCTACACAGATACGCAGTATTTT,CASSLAEGYTDTQYF
-,TRBV10-2,-,13,TRBJ1-2,TGCGCCAGCAGCGAGGACAGTAACTATGGCTACACCTTC,CASSEDSNYGYTF
-,TRBV5-6,-,15,TRBJ2-6,TGTGCCAGCAGCTCCCGAAGGGGGGGGGCCAACGTCCTGACTTTC,CASSSRRGGANVLTF
-,TRBV21-1,-,19,TRBJ1-3,TGTGCCAGCAGCAAAGGAGGGACAGGGTCAGAGGGAGCGGGAAACACCATATATTTT,CASSKGGTGSEGAGNTIYF
TRBD1,TRBV9,-,18,TRBJ1-1,TGTGCCAGCAGCGTAGCGGCAAGTGGGGACAGGGGGGCCGCTGAAGCTTTCTTT,CASSVAASGDRGAAEAFF
-,TRBV6-1,-,10,TRBJ1-2,TGTGCCAGCAGTGACGGGGGCTACACCTTC,CASSDGGYTF
TRBD1,TRBV30,-,13,TRBJ1-5,TGTGCCTGGAACCGACAGGGCGATCAGCCCCAGCATTTT,CAWNRQGDQPQHF
TRBD2,TRBV7-2,-,16,TRBJ2-3,TGTGCCAGCAGCCAGGCTAGCGGGGGGGCTTCTGGTACGCAGTATTTT,CASSQASGGASGTQYF
-,TRBV7-2,-,14,TRBJ1-5,TGTGCCAGCAGTTTCGCGGGTACTAATCAGCCCCAGCATTTT,CASSFAGTNQPQHF
-,TRBV6-1,-,16,TRBJ1-1,TGTGCCAGCAGTGAGGGGGGGCGCAGGGCGAACACTGAAGCTTTCTTT,CASSEGGRRANTEAFF